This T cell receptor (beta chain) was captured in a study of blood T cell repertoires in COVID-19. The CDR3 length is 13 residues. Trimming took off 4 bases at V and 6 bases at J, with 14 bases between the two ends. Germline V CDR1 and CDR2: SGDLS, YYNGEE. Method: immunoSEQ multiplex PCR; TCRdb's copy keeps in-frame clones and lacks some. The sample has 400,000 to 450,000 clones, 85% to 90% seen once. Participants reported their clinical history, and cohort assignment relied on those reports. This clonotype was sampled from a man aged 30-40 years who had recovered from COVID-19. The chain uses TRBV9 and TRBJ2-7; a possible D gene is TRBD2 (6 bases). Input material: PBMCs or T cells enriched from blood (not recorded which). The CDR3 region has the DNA TGTGCCAGCAGCAGACTAGGAGGTTCCGAGCAGTACTTC. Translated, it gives CASSRLGGSEQYF.